The clone carrying this T cell receptor (beta chain) appeared many times. Its antigen is still unknown. This CDR3 has 12 amino acids. J lost 8 bases, V lost 6 bases, and 3 bases had no gene match. The data were obtained in a study of T cells in Graves' hyperthyroidism and ophthalmopathy. Study results and limitations: Blood also carried most thyroid clonotypes expanded above 0.001. A 13 V-J model separated ophthalmopathy from stable hyperthyroidism.

On the basis of clinical symptoms, serum thyroxine and TRAb, thyroid ultrasound and orbital computed tomography, diagnoses were made. From RNA transcripts, TCR beta CDR3 regions were amplified. Carried out on the TCR CDR3, a first-round RT-PCR used the HTBI primer set. TCRdb used MiXCR to reprocess the multiplex PCR reads, holding one entry per CDR3 protein. This sample has 700,000 or so distinct CDR3 sequences, with roughly 15% found just once. Sequencing was done on a sample of blood. V usage is TRBV12-3 or TRBV12-4 and J usage is TRBJ2-1; 8 bases align to TRBD2. The sequence was obtained from a man between 18 and 35 years old with Graves' hyperthyroidism. Here the CDR3 DNA reads TGTGCCAGCAGCACCGGGAGGGATGAGCAGTTCTTC. This encodes CASSTGRDEQFF.